This T cell receptor beta chain was sequenced during a study of T cell responses to AZD1222 COVID-19 vaccine. Study-wide results and limits: Only a handful of AZD1222 recipients tested seropositive at baseline.

This CDR3 has 16 amino acids. CDR1 is SGHVS, CDR2 FQNEAQ, per germline. V was clipped by 5 bases and J by 3 bases, with 19 bases between them. Concerning this clone itself: Its antigen is not known.

Measured with immunoSEQ multiplex PCR; TCRdb has only the in-frame clones, and not every one. Seen here are some 120,000 clones, approximately 85% observed once, and the top ten hold about 9.8%. This TCR came from an adult in good health. The specimen comprised peripheral blood, sampled on day 0 of AZD1222 vaccination. The chain has TRBV7-8 and TRBJ1-1, with D tentatively TRBD1 (6 bases). The CDR3 coding sequence is TGTGCCAGCAGCCGTACGTTGTTGGGGGCGGACACTGAAGCTTTCTTT. Protein sequence: CASSRTLLGADTEAFF.